A selection of T cell receptor beta chains follows, all from one sample in a study of CD8 T cells in ankylosing spondylitis. A single record per CDR3 protein comes from TCRdb applying MiXCR to the 5' RACE reads. Here the sample spans hundreds of thousands of distinct CDR3 sequences, 12% being singletons. The specimen was blood, either unsorted or a sorted T cell fraction (not recorded which). All receptors come from a male donor with ankylosing spondylitis. Each CDR3 is given with its conserved first and last residue. The D gene is left open where the match is weak. Clone size is stated in some rows and not others, as once, few, many or a class when expanded.

V	size	J	D	CDR3	DNA
TRBV3-1	NA	TRBJ2-7	TRBD1	CASSQQSTGWFEQYF	TGTGCCAGCAGCCAACAATCGACAGGGTGGTTCGAGCAGTACTTC
TRBV20-1	many	TRBJ2-1	TRBD2	CSARDGGLYNEQFF	TGCAGTGCTAGAGATGGGGGACTATACAATGAGCAGTTCTTC
TRBV30	NA	TRBJ2-7	NA	CAWSVSPEQYF	TGTGCCTGGAGTGTATCCCCCGAGCAGTACTTC
TRBV12-3/TRBV12-4	many	TRBJ2-1	NA	CASSFSGYGEQFF	TGTGCCAGCAGTTTCTCAGGATACGGTGAGCAGTTCTTC
TRBV15	few	TRBJ2-1	NA	CATSRRGFSGVDNEQFF	TGTGCCACCAGCAGGAGGGGGTTTTCGGGGGTGGACAATGAGCAGTTCTTC
TRBV5-1	NA	TRBJ2-2	TRBD1	CASSSLGTVNTGELFF	TGCGCCAGCAGCTCCCTCGGGACAGTTAACACCGGGGAGCTGTTTTTT
TRBV7-2	NA	TRBJ2-5	TRBD1	CASSLLGTGQETQYF	TGTGCCAGCAGCTTACTCGGGACAGGCCAAGAGACCCAGTACTTC
TRBV20-1	NA	TRBJ2-2	TRBD2	CSARPTSVNTGELFF	TGCAGTGCTAGACCGACTAGCGTGAACACCGGGGAGCTGTTTTTT
TRBV10-2	NA	TRBJ2-5	TRBD2	CASSEEGLLKETQYF	TGCGCCAGCAGTGAGGAGGGACTACTTAAAGAGACCCAGTACTTC
TRBV20-1	NA	TRBJ2-5	NA	CSARDPETQYF	TGCAGTGCTAGAGATCCGGAGACCCAGTACTTC
TRBV20-1	few	TRBJ2-7	NA	CSAPPFLKPYEQYF	TGCAGTGCCCCACCGTTCCTTAAACCCTACGAGCAGTACTTC
TRBV5-1	many	TRBJ2-2	TRBD1	CASSSGQGSFGELFF	TGCGCCAGCAGCTCGGGACAGGGGAGTTTCGGGGAGCTGTTTTTT
TRBV27	NA	TRBJ2-3	NA	CASRPPLLVTQYF	TGTGCCAGCAGGCCCCCCCTACTAGTTACGCAGTATTTT
TRBV3-1	NA	TRBJ2-1	TRBD2	CASSLMASGRIYEQFF	TGTGCCAGCAGCCTTATGGCTAGCGGGAGGATCTATGAGCAGTTCTTC